This T cell receptor (beta chain) was sequenced during a study of T cells expressing NK-cell markers. This CDR3 contains 15 residues. Germline V lookup: CDR1 MGHRA, CDR2 YSYEKL. TCRdb reprocessed the 5' RACE reads and keeps a single row for each CDR3 protein, giving no DNA. This sample's table reports about 460,000 distinct CDR3 sequences. The source material was blood T cells: a sorted CD56 or NKG2C T cell subset, CD4+ or CD8+ T cells, or bulk PBMC T cells (not recorded which). The TCR originated in a woman aged 45 to 65 in good health. The rearrangement links TRBV4-1 to TRBJ2-3; TCRdb returns TRBD1, unconfirmable since there is no DNA. CDR3 amino acids: CASSQVGERTDTQYF.